This T cell receptor beta chain was captured by sequencing in a study of OX40 agonist ivuxolimab in advanced cancers. Study background: Partial responses were observed in three patients, of whom one had hepatocellular carcinoma and two had cutaneous melanoma.

Study-wide findings and caveats: Partial responders receiving 0.1-3.0 mg/kg showed among the lowest clonal expansion. Expanded clones were, on average, more numerous among CD8+ T cells than CD4+.

Notes on this clone: As yet, its antigen is unknown.

Repertoires were generated with immunoSEQ multiplex PCR, while TCRdb's copy carries only in-frame clones and drops some. The sample yields 35,000 or so clones, less than 85% seen once. The V and J ends lost 6 bases and 1 base respectively, with 13 bases between them. Germline V gene sequence: CDR1 SGHAT, CDR2 FQNNGV. CDR3 length: 14 amino acids. The TCR comes from an adult with an advanced solid tumor such as melanoma, head and neck, liver or kidney cancer. The sequencing here drew on CD4+ or CD8+ T cells sorted from blood, taken in a trial of the OX40 agonist ivuxolimab. The chain employs TRBV11-2 and TRBJ2-7; TRBD1 or TRBD2 may be the D gene (5 bases each). The CDR3 loop is CASSLVGGSYEQYF. The CDR3 DNA reads as TGTGCCAGCAGTCTGGTTGGGGGTTCCTACGAGCAGTACTTC.